This T cell receptor beta chain was retrieved from a study of OX40 agonist ivuxolimab in advanced cancers. Study summary: All patients had ivuxolimab intravenously every 2 weeks at 0.01 to 10 mg/kg. A history of anti-PD-1, anti-PD-L1 or anti-CTLA-4 therapy was acceptable, and roughly 40% had some. General study findings and limits: Low normalized T-cell clonal expansion was additionally recorded for some nonresponders.

Libraries were prepared by immunoSEQ multiplex PCR; TCRdb keeps only in-frame clonotypes and omits some of them. The sample records roughly 80,000 clones, 85% being singletons. Trimming left V 6 bases short and J 7 bases short, with 24 bases between. CDR3 size: 17 residues. Germline V gene sequence: CDR1 SEHNR, CDR2 FQNEAQ (reference sequence). Regarding this clone: Its antigen is as yet unknown.

Sequencing was performed on CD4+ or CD8+ T cells sorted from blood, taken in a trial of the OX40 agonist ivuxolimab. The V call is TRBV7-9, the J call TRBJ2-2; D not certain. The source of this sequence is an adult with an advanced solid tumor such as melanoma, head and neck, liver or kidney cancer. The CDR3 nucleotides are TGTGCCAGCAGTCGCTCCTTTCCGGTCCCACCGGACGGGGAGCTGTTTTTT. This gives the protein CASSRSFPVPPDGELFF.